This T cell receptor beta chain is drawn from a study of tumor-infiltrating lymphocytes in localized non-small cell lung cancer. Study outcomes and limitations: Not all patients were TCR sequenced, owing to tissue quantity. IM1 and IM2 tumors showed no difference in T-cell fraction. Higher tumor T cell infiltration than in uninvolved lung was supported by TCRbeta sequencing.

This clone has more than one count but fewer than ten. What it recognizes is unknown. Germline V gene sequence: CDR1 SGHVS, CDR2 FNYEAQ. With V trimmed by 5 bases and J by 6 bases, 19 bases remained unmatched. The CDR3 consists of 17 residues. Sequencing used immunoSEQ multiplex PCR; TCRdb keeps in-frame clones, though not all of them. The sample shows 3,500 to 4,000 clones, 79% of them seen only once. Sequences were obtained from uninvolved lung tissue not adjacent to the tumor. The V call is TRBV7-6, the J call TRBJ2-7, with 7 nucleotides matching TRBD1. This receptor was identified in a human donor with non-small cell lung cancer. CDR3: CASSPRQGLEVVGEQYF. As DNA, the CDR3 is TGTGCCAGCAGCCCCCGACAGGGTCTCGAGGTCGTCGGCGAGCAGTACTTC.